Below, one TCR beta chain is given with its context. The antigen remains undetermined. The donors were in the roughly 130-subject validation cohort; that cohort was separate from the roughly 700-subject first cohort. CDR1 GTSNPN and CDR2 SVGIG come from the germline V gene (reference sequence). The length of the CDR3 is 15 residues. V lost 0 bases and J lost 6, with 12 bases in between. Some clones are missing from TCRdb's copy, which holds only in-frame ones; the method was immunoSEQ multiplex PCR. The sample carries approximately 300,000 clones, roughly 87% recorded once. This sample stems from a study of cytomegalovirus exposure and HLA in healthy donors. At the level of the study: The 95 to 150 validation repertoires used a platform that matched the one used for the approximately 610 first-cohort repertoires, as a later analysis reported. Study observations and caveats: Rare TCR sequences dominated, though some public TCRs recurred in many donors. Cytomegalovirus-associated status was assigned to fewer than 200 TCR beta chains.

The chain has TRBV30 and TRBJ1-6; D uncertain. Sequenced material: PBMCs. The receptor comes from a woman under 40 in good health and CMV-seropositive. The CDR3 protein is CAWSVLVGSNSPLHF. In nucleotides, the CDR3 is TGTGCCTGGAGTGTACTGGTAGGGTCTAATTCACCCCTCCACTTT.